This TCR beta chain is drawn from a study of CD8 T cells in Susac syndrome. Sequencing of TCR beta was undertaken in CD8+ and CD4+ T cells derived from blood. Healthy donors, matched for age and sex, constituted the control group. Both CD4+ and CD8+ T cells were negatively isolated, and TEMRA cells underwent FACS enrichment. Germline CDR1 DFQATT, CDR2 SNEGSKA (reference sequence). The CDR3 totals 17 residues. Deletions cut 4 bases from V and 2 bases from J, with 24 bases between. When the RNA was reverse transcribed, random hexamers were used with an input of roughly 0.45 to 1 ug. With immunoSEQ multiplex PCR, TCR beta CDR3 was amplified across 54 Vbeta and 13 Jbeta. TCRdb itself ran the immunoSEQ multiplex PCR reads through MiXCR, one entry per CDR3 protein. The sample holds 180,000 or so distinct CDR3 sequences, about 94% seen once.

V usage is TRBV20-1 and J usage is TRBJ2-7; unclear D gene. The receptor's source is a human donor in good health. Source material: CD4+ T cells from PBMCs. CDR3 loop: CSATLTSGQAQPYEQYF. Written as DNA, the CDR3 is TGCAGTGCTACCCTAACGAGTGGGCAGGCCCAGCCCTACGAGCAGTACTTC.